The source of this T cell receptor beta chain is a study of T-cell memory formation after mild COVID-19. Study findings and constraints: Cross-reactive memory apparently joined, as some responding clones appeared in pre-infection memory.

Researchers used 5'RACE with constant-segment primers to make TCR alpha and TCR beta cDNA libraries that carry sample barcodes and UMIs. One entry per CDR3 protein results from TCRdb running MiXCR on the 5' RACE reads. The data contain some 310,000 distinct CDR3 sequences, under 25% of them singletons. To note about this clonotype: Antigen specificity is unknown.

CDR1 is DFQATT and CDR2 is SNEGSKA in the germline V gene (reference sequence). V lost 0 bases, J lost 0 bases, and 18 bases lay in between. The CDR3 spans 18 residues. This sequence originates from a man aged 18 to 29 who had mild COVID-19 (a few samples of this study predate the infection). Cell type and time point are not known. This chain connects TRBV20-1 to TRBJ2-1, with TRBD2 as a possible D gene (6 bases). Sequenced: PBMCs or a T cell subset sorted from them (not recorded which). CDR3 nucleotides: TGCAGTGCTAGAGATGTAGCGGATCCCAAGAGCTCCTACAATGAGCAGTTCTTC. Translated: CSARDVADPKSSYNEQFF.